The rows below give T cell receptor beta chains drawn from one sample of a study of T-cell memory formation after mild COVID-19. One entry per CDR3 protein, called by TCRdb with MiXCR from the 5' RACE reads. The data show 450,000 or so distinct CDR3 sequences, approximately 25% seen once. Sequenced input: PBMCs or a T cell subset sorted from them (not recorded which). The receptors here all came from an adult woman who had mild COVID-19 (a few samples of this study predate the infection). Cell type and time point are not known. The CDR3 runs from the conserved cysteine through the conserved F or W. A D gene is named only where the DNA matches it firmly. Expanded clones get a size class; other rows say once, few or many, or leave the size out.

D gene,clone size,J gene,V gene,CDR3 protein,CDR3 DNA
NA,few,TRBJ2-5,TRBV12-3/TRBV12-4,CASSHRRSGETQYF,TGTGCCAGCAGCCACCGTAGGTCTGGAGAGACCCAGTACTTC
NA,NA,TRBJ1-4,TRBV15,CATSRDRSLNNEKLFF,TGTGCCACCAGCAGAGATAGGTCGCTGAATAATGAAAAACTGTTTTTT
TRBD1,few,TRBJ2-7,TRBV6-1,CASSEAETYGQGYYEQYF,TGTGCCAGCAGTGAAGCAGAAACCTACGGACAGGGATACTACGAGCAGTACTTC
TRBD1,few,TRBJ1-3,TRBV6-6,CASRRTTGGGNTIYF,TGTGCCAGCAGAAGGACCACAGGGGGTGGAAACACCATATATTTT
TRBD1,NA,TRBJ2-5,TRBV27,CASSLNRGDGTQYF,TGTGCCAGCAGTTTAAACAGGGGAGATGGGACCCAGTACTTC
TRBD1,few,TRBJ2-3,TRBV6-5,CASRPPGGADTQYF,TGTGCCAGCAGGCCTCCAGGGGGCGCAGATACGCAGTATTTT
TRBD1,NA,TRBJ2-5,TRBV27,CASRAGTGVRETQYF,TGTGCCAGCAGAGCGGGGACAGGGGTACGAGAGACCCAGTACTTC
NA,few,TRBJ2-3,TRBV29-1,CSVEWPGAERGTDTQYF,TGCAGCGTTGAGTGGCCAGGGGCCGAAAGGGGGACAGATACGCAGTATTTT
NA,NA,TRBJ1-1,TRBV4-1,CASSPIFGRANTEAFF,TGCGCCAGCAGCCCTATATTTGGGAGAGCGAACACTGAAGCTTTCTTT
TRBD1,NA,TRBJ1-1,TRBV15,CATSRGGQGMNTEAFF,TGTGCCACCAGCAGGGGAGGACAGGGTATGAACACTGAAGCTTTCTTT
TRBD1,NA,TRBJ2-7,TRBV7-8,CASSWGQYYEQYF,TGTGCCAGCAGCTGGGGACAGTACTACGAGCAGTACTTC
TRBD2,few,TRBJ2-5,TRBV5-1,CASSSLAGDRETQYF,TGCGCCAGCAGCTCCCTAGCGGGGGACCGAGAGACCCAGTACTTC